Presented here are 2 T cell receptor beta chains from one specimen sequenced in a study of blood T cell repertoires in COVID-19. Assay used: immunoSEQ multiplex PCR; TCRdb lists only in-frame clones, some missing. The data show about 50,000 clones, with about 76% seen just once and around 43% held by the top ten. Sequencing was done on a sample of peripheral blood. Receptors were obtained from a man between 65 and 85 years old with active or convalescent COVID-19.

The gene calls are TRBV19 and TRBJ1-4, with D perhaps matching TRBD1 (5 bases). V shed 7 bases and J shed 9 bases, with 21 bases lying between them. CDR1 LNHDA and CDR2 SQIVND come from the germline V gene (reference sequence). This CDR3 comprises 15 residues. The chain's CDR3 is CASIPRGGPEKKLFF. The DNA of the CDR3 is TGTGCCAGTATCCCTCGGGGGGGACCTGAGAAAAAACTGTTTTTT.

The chain has TRBV5-1 and TRBJ1-6; tentatively, D is TRBD1 (5 bases). Germline V gene data show CDR1 as SGHRS and CDR2 as YFSETQ. This CDR3 spans 15 amino acids. Deletions cut 5 bases from V and 7 bases from J, with 16 bases between. CDR3 in DNA: TGCGCCAGCAGGCCTGGGGACTCCCTCAATTCACCCCTCCACTTT. The encoded protein is CASRPGDSLNSPLHF.